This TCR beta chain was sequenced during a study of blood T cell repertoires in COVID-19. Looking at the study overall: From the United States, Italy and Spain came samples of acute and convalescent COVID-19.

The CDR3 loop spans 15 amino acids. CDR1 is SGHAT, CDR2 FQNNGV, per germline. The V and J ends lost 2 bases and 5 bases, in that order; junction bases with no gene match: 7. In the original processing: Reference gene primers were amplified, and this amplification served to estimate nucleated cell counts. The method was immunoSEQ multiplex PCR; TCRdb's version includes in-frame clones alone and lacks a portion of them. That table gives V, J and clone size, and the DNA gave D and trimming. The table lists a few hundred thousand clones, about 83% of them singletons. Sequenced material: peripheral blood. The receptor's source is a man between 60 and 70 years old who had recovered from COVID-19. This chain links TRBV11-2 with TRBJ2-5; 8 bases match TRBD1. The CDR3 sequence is CASSLSQGAGETQYF. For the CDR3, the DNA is TGTGCCAGCAGCTTATCCCAGGGGGCAGGGGAGACCCAGTACTTC. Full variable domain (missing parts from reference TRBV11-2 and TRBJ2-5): EAGVAQSPRYKIIEKRQSVAFWCNPISGHATLYWYQQILGQGPKLLIQFQNNGVVDDSQLPKDRFSAERLKGVDSTLKIQPAKLEDSAVYLCASSLSQGAGETQYFGPGTRLLVL.